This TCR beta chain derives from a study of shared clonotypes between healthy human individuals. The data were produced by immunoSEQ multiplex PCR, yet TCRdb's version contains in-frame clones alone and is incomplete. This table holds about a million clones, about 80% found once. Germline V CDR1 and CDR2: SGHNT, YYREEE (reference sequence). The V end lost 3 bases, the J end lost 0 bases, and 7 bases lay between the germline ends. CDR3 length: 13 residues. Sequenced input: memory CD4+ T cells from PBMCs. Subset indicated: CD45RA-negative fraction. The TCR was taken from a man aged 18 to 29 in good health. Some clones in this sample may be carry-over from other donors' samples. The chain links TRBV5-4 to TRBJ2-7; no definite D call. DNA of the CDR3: TGTGCCAGCAGCTCGGGTCGCTCCTACGAGCAGTACTTC. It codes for CASSSGRSYEQYF.